The TCR beta chain under discussion was sequenced for a study of early stage breast cancer tumors. Background on the study: Of 15 to 20 invasive breast tumors, about a dozen were hormone receptor-positive, HER2-negative. Around 10-fold was the mean read coverage per sample.

Assay: immunoSEQ multiplex PCR; the TCRdb copy retains only in-frame clones and omits some. The table lists thousands of clones, about 80% of them singletons. This CDR3 spans 15 amino acids. CDR1 is MNHEY, CDR2 SMNVEV, per germline (reference sequence). V was cut by 0 bases and J by 3 bases, with 10 bases left in between. The receptor was derived from a person between 55 and 70 years old with breast cancer. This chain uses TRBV27 with TRBJ2-3; D not resolved. What was sequenced was normal breast tissue next to the tumor. CDR3 nucleotides: TGTGCCAGCAGTTTATCTCGAAACCCGACAGATACGCAGTATTTT. It encodes CASSLSRNPTDTQYF.